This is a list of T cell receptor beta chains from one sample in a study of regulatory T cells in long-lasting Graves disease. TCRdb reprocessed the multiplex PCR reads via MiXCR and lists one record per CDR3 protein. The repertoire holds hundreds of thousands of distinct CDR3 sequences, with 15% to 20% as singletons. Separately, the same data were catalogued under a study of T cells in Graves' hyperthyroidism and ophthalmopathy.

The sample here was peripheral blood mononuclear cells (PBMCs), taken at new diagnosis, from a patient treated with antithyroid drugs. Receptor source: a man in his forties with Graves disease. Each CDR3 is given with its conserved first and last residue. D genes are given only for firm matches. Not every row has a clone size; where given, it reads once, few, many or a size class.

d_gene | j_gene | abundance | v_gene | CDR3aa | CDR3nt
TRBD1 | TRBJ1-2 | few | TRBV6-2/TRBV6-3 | CASSASPGTGVGYTF | TGTGCCAGCAGTGCAAGCCCCGGGACAGGGGTTGGCTACACCTTC
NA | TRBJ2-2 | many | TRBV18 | CASSPGVTNTGELFF | TGTGCCAGCTCACCGGGGGTTACGAACACCGGGGAGCTGTTTTTT
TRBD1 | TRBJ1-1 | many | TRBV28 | CASSQPTGTEAFF | TGTGCCAGCAGTCAACCGACAGGGACAGAAGCTTTCTTT
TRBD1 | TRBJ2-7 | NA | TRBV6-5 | CASSYRTGRDPYEQYF | TGTGCCAGCAGTTACAGGACAGGCAGGGACCCCTACGAGCAGTACTTC
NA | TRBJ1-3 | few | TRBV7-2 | CASSPTGRGNTVYF | TGTGCCAGCAGCCCCACAGGGAGAGGAAACACCGTATATTTT
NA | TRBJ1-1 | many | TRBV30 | CAWSVQRATEAFF | TGTGCCTGGAGTGTACAAAGGGCAACTGAAGCTTTCTTT
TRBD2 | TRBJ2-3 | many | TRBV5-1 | CASSRDGGSTDTQYF | TGCGCCAGCAGCCGGGACGGGGGGAGCACAGATACGCAGTATTTT
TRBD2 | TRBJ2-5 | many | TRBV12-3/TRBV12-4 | CASGIGDYGTQYF | TGTGCCAGCGGCATAGGGGACTATGGGACCCAGTACTTC
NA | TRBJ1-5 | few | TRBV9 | CASSVEGGNQPQHF | TGTGCCAGCAGCGTAGAGGGAGGAAATCAGCCCCAGCATTTT
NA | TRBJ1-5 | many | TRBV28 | CASMKGEVGPQHF | TGTGCCAGTATGAAGGGTGAGGTTGGGCCCCAGCATTTT
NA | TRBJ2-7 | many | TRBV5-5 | CASSLFGGEQYF | TGTGCCAGCAGCTTGTTCGGGGGCGAGCAGTACTTC
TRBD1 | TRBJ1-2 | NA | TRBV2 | CASSEAVTGIYGHTF | TGTGCCAGCAGTGAAGCGGTGACAGGGATCTATGGCCACACCTTC
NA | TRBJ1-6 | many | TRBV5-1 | CASSFSRINSPLHF | TGCGCCAGCAGCTTCTCACGGATTAATTCACCCCTCCACTTT
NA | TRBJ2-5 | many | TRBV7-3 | CASSPTGGQTQYF | TGTGCCAGCAGCCCCACCGGGGGACAGACCCAGTACTTC
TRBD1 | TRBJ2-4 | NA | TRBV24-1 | CATSDRAGGRNIQYF | TGTGCCACCAGTGATAGGGCAGGGGGCAGGAACATTCAGTACTTC
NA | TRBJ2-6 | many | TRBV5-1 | CASSPGHVSGANVLTF | TGCGCCAGCAGCCCAGGACACGTTTCTGGGGCCAACGTCCTGACTTTC
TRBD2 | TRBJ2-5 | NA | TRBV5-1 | CASSLALAGGRETQYF | TGCGCCAGCAGCTTGGCCCTAGCGGGGGGGCGTGAGACCCAGTACTTC
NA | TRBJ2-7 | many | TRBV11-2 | CASSLVGRTLSDYEQYF | TGTGCCAGCAGCTTAGTGGGCAGGACCCTATCCGACTACGAGCAGTACTTC
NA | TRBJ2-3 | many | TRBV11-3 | CASSRDIGVQDTQYF | TGTGCCAGCAGTCGAGACATCGGGGTGCAAGATACGCAGTATTTT
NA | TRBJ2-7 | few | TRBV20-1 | CSARDIRTPYEQYF | TGCAGTGCTAGAGATATCCGGACACCCTACGAGCAGTACTTC
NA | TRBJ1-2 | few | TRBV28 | CASGNSGLGGYTF | TGTGCCAGCGGCAATTCGGGGCTCGGGGGCTACACCTTC
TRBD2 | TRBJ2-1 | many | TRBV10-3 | CAISPRGLAGVRSYNEQFF | TGTGCCATCAGCCCCAGAGGACTAGCGGGGGTTAGGTCCTACAATGAGCAGTTCTTC
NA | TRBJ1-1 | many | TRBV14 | CASSQEFRGVTEAFF | TGTGCCAGCAGCCAAGAGTTTCGGGGAGTCACTGAAGCTTTCTTT
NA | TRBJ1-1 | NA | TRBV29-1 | CSVDIGGDTEAFF | TGCAGCGTTGATATAGGGGGGGATACTGAAGCTTTCTTT
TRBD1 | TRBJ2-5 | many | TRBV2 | CASEQNGQEETQYF | TGTGCCAGCGAACAAAACGGACAGGAAGAGACCCAGTACTTC
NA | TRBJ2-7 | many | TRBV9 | CASSQSWGEQYF | TGTGCCAGCAGCCAGTCTTGGGGCGAGCAGTACTTC
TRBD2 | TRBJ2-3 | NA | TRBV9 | CASSPRGRGGEDTQYF | TGTGCCAGCAGCCCGAGAGGGCGGGGGGGGGAAGATACGCAGTATTTT
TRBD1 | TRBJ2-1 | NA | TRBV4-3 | CASSQDSRGREQFF | TGCGCCAGCAGCCAAGATTCGAGGGGGCGTGAGCAGTTCTTC
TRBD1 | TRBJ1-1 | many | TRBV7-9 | CASSFGQGTTEAFF | TGTGCCAGCAGCTTCGGACAGGGTACGACTGAAGCTTTCTTT
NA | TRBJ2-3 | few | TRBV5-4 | CASSFEVTDTQYF | TGTGCCAGCAGCTTCGAGGTGACAGATACGCAGTATTTT
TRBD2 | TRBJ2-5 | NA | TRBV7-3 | CASSLGGEGQGTQYF | TGTGCCAGCAGCTTAGGGGGGGAAGGGCAAGGGACCCAGTACTTC
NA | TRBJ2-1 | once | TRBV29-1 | CSVEMAGQFF | TGCAGCGTTGAGATGGCAGGGCAGTTCTTC
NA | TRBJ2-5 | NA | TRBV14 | CASSQGTWTQYF | TGTGCCAGCAGCCAAGGGACCTGGACCCAGTACTTC
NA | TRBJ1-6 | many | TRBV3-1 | CASSPSLNSPLHF | TGTGCCAGCAGCCCAAGTCTGAATTCACCCCTCCACTTT
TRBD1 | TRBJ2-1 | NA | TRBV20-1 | CSAPLGTGDYNEQFF | TGCAGTGCACCTCTTGGGACAGGGGACTACAATGAGCAGTTCTTC
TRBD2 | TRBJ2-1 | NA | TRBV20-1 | CSALPTSGGVGYNEQFF | TGCAGTGCTCTACCTACTAGCGGGGGGGTGGGCTACAATGAGCAGTTCTTC
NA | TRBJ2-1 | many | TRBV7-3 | CASSLNPRNNEQFF | TGTGCCAGCAGCTTAAATCCTAGAAACAATGAGCAGTTCTTC
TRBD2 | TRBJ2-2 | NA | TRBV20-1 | CSAIFTAGGSGELFF | TGCAGTGCTATATTTACAGCGGGGGGGAGCGGGGAGCTGTTTTTT
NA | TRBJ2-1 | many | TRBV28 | CASSLGRTYNEQFF | TGTGCCAGCAGTTTGGGCAGGACCTACAATGAGCAGTTCTTC
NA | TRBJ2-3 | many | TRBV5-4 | CASSGEGGTDTQYF | TGTGCCAGCAGCGGCGAGGGCGGCACAGATACGCAGTATTTT
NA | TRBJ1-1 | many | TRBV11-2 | CASSWGPLNTEAFF | TGTGCCAGCAGTTGGGGACCGCTGAACACTGAAGCTTTCTTT
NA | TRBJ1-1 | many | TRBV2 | CASSLNTEREVKTEAFF | TGTGCCAGCAGTCTCAACACCGAAAGGGAGGTAAAAACTGAAGCTTTCTTT